The rows below give T cell receptor beta chains drawn from one sample of a study of primary melanoma T cells and metastatic recurrence. The protocol was immunoSEQ multiplex PCR, while the TCRdb copy is restricted to in-frame clones and leaves out a portion. The sample lists some 980 clones, 75% seen once, with approximately 4.3% in the top ten. Sequenced material: melanoma tumor tissue. The receptors originated from a human donor with melanoma. The CDR3 runs from the conserved cysteine through the conserved F or W.

v_call	cdr3_length	j_call	cdr3_aa
TRBV7-5	16	TRBJ1-2	CASSFTQGPINYGYTF
TRBV14	14	TRBJ2-7	CASSQEGAYYEQYF
TRBV10-1	14	TRBJ2-1	CASSEGGTYNEQFF
TRBV11-1	16	TRBJ1-1	CASSQDLTGFGTEAFF
TRBV18	14	TRBJ2-7	CASSPSTGDYEQYF
TRBV6-8	15	TRBJ2-3	CASSAGTSGGSTQYF
TRBV19	16	TRBJ2-3	CASSRDRFGVTDTQYF
TRBV9	12	TRBJ2-5	CASRGRRETQYF
TRBV11-3	16	TRBJ2-5	CASSSTSGRAWETQYF
TRBV28	16	TRBJ1-4	CASSGRVGGANEKLFF
TRBV28	13	TRBJ2-1	CASRKPGPSGRFF
TRBV7-1	13	TRBJ1-1	CASSRAGGIEAFF
TRBV7-1	15	TRBJ1-4	CASSLLRDGNEKLFF
TRBV11-3	15	TRBJ2-5	CASSFDRNVWETQYF
TRBV19	16	TRBJ1-5	CASSIGWEERNQPQHF
TRBV11-1	14	TRBJ2-5	CASSLERAGETQYF
TRBV6-8	12	TRBJ1-1	CASSGGGREAFF
TRBV19	13	TRBJ2-1	CASSIGQGNEQFF
TRBV6-8	13	TRBJ1-3	CASSVTSGNTIYF
TRBV6-8	15	TRBJ1-6	CAIHHGSRYNSPLHF
TRBV6-8	13	TRBJ2-7	CASSYWDTDEQYF
TRBV15	18	TRBJ2-2	CATSRSWLGAVNTGELFF
TRBV30	14	TRBJ2-6	CAWRTVSGANVLTF
TRBV4-1	13	TRBJ2-3	CASSLRGTDTQYF
TRBV11-3	14	TRBJ1-2	CASSLGQVNYGYTF
TRBV28	16	TRBJ1-5	CASSYLGGGGNQPQHF
TRBV2	12	TRBJ1-4	CASTGTGEKLFF
TRBV6-8	18	TRBJ2-6	CASSDETGVSSGANVLTF
TRBV28	13	TRBJ2-1	CASRQGGGNEQFF
TRBV6-8	16	TRBJ2-1	CASSDEDRGPYNEQFF
TRBV19	11	TRBJ2-5	CASSRAETQYF
TRBV6-8	16	TRBJ1-5	CASSERGVFGNQPQHF
TRBV19	15	TRBJ2-1	CASSILAGGENEQFF
TRBV11-3	19	TRBJ2-3	CASSLAPLLAGGGTDTQYF
TRBV29-1	12	TRBJ1-5	CSVAVGNQPQHF
TRBV18	14	TRBJ2-7	CASSPSTGDYEQYF
TRBV6-4	13	TRBJ1-3	CAIRDSSGNTIYF
TRBV29-1	14	TRBJ2-7	CSVAGLAASYEQYF
TRBV9	16	TRBJ2-5	CASSVQPLPGLETQYF
TRBV28	16	TRBJ2-3	CASSLNPGGSTDTQYF
TRBV11-3	14	TRBJ2-7	CASKSSGRAYEQYF
TRBV10-3	16	TRBJ1-3	CAISESQGGSGNTIYF
TRBV5-1	16	TRBJ1-3	CASSLAARSSGNTIYF
TRBV19	14	TRBJ2-3	CASTPSKENRPQYF
TRBV11-3	18	TRBJ2-5	CASSTGLAGGYNQETQYF
TRBV10-2	15	TRBJ2-2	CASSPGRRNTGELFF
TRBV28	14	TRBJ2-7	CASSLAGGSGEQYF
TRBV14	14	TRBJ2-7	CASSQIGIRYEQYF
TRBV19	13	TRBJ1-5	CASSIVGNQPQHF
TRBV7-7	15	TRBJ2-5	CASSPTQGFQETQYF
TRBV30	15	TRBJ1-3	CAWSLTGNSGNTIYF
TRBV18	14	TRBJ2-7	CASSWDPESYEQYF
TRBV6-8	13	TRBJ1-4	CASSYSKGGKLFF